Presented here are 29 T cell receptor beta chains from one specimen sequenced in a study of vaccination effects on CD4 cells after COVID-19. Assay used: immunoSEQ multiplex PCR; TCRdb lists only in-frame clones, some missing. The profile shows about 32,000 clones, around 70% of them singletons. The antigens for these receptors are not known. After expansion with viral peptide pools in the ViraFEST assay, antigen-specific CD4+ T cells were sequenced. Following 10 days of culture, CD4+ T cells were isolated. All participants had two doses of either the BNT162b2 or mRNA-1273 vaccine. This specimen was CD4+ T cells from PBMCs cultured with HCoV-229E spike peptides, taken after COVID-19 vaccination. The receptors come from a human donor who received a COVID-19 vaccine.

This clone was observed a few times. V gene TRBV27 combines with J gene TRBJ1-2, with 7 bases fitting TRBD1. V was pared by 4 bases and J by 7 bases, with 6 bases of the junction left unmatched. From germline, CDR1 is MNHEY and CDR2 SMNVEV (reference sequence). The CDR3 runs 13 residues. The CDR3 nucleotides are TGTGCCAGCAGTTCCGACAGGGCTCGTGGCTACACCTTC. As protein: CASSSDRARGYTF.

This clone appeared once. In DNA form, the CDR3 reads TGTGCCAGCAGTTACCGGACGACTAATGAGCAGTTCTTC. It translates to CASSYRTTNEQFF. V gene TRBV6-5 combines with J gene TRBJ2-1; D gene ambiguous. From germline, CDR1 is MNHEY and CDR2 SVGAGI. Trimming took 2 bases from V and 7 from J, leaving 9 bases between them. The CDR3 contains 13 residues.

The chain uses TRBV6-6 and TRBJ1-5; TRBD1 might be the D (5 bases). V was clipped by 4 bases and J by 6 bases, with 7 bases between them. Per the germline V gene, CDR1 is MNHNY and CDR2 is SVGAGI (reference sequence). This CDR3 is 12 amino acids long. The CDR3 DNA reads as TGTGCCAGCAGTTTGGGGGTTCAGCCCCAGCATTTT. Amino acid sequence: CASSLGVQPQHF.

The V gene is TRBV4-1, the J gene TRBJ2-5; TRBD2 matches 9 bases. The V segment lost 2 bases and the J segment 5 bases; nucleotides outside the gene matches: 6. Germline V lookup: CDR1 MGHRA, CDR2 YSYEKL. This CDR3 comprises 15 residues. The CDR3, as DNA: TGCGCCAGCAGCCAAATTAGCGGGGGTTCGGAGACCCAGTACTTC. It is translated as CASSQISGGSETQYF.

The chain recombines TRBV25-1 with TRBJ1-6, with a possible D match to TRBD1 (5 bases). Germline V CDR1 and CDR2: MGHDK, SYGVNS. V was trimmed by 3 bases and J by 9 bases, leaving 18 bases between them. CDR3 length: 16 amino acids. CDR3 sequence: CASSEHQGSQGSPLHF. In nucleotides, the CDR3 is TGTGCCAGCAGTGAGCACCAGGGCAGTCAAGGTTCACCCCTCCACTTT.

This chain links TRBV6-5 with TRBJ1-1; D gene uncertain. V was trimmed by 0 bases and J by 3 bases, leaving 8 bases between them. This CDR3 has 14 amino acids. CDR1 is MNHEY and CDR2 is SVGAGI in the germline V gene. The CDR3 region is CASSYSMRDTEAFF. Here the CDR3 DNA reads TGTGCCAGCAGTTACTCCATGCGGGACACTGAAGCTTTCTTT.

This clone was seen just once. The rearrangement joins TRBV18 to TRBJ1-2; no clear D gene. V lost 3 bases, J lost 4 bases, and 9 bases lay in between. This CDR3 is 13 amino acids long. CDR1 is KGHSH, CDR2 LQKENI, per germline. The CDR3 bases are TGTGCCAGCTCACCCGACGGACGCTATGGCTACACCTTC. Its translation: CASSPDGRYGYTF.

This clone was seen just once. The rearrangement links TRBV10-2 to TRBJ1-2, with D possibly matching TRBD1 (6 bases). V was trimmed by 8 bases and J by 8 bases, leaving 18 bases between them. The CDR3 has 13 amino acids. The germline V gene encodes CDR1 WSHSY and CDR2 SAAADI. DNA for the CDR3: TGCGCCAGCGGACAGCCATCGAAGGAGGGCTACACCTTC. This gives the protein CASGQPSKEGYTF.

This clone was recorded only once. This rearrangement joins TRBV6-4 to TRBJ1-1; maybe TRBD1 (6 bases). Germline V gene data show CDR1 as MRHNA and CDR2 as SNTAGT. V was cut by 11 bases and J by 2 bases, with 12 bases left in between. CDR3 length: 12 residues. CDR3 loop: CAGKDRNTEAFF. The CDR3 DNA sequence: TGTGCCGGAAAGGACAGAAACACTGAAGCTTTCTTT.

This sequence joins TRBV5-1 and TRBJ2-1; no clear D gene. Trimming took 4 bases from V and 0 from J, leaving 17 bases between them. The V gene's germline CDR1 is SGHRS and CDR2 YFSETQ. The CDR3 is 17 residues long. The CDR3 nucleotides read TGCGCCAGCAGCCCCCGGTCCTACTCGGGCTCCTACAATGAGCAGTTCTTC. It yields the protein CASSPRSYSGSYNEQFF.

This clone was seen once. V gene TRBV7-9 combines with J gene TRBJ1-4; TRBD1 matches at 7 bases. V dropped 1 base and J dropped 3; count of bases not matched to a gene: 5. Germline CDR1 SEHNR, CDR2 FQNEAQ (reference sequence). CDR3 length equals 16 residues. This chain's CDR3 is CASSLGAQGANEKLFF. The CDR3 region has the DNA TGTGCCAGCAGCTTAGGGGCCCAGGGGGCTAATGAAAAACTGTTTTTT.

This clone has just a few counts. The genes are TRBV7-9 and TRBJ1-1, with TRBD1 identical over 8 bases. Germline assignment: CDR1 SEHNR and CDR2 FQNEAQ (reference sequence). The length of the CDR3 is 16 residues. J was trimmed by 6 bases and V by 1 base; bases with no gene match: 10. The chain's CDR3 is CASSLEFWTGKPEAFF. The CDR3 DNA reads TGTGCCAGCAGCTTAGAGTTTTGGACAGGGAAGCCTGAAGCTTTCTTT.

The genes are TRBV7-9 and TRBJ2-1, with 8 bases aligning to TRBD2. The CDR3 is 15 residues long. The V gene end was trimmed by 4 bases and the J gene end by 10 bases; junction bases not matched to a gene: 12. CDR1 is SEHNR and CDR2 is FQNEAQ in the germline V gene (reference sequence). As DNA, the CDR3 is TGTGCCAGCAGCTACGAGACCGGGACTAGTACCGAGCAGTTCTTC. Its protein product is CASSYETGTSTEQFF.

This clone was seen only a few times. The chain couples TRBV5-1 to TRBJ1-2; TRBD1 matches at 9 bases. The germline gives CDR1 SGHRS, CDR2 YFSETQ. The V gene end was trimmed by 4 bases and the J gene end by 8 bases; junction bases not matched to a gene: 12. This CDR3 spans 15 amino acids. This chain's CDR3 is CASSTRSDRGRGYTF. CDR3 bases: TGCGCCAGCAGCACCCGATCGGACAGGGGCCGCGGCTACACCTTC.

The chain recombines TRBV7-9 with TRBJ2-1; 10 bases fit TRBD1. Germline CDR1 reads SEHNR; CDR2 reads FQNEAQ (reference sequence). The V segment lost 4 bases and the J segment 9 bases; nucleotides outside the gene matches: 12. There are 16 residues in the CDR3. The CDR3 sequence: CASSSRDRGQNSEQFF. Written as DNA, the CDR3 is TGTGCCAGCAGCTCCCGGGACAGGGGACAGAACAGTGAGCAGTTCTTC. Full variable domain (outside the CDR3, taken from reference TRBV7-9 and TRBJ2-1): DTGVSQNPRHKITKRGQNVTFRCDPISEHNRLYWYRQTLGQGPEFLTYFQNEAQLEKSRLLSDRFSAERPKGSFSTLEIQRTEQGDSAMYLCASSSRDRGQNSEQFFGPGTRLTVL.

The CDR3 spells CAISRGKDTEAFF. CDR3 sequence (DNA): TGTGCCATCAGCCGGGGGAAAGACACTGAAGCTTTCTTT. V gene TRBV10-3 combines with J gene TRBJ1-1; D may be TRBD1 (5 bases). Trimming shortened V by 6 bases and J by 3 bases, and 11 bases separated the two germline ends. CDR1 is ENHRY and CDR2 is SYGVKD in the germline V gene. The CDR3 sequence is 13 residues long.

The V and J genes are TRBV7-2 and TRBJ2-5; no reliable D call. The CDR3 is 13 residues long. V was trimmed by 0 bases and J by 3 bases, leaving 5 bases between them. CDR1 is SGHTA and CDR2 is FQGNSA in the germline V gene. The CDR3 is CASSLAKKETQYF. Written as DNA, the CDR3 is TGTGCCAGCAGCTTAGCGAAGAAAGAGACCCAGTACTTC. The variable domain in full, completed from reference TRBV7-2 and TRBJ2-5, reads GAGVSQSPSNKVTEKGKDVELRCDPISGHTALYWYRQSLGQGLEFLIYFQGNSAPDKSGLPSDRFSAERTGGSVSTLTIQRTQQEDSAVYLCASSLAKKETQYFGPGTRLLVL.

The CDR3 is CASSYSIYNEQFF. The CDR3 nucleotides read TGTGCCAGCAGTTACTCGATATACAATGAGCAGTTCTTC. V is TRBV6-2 or TRBV6-3 and J is TRBJ2-1; no clear D gene. This CDR3 contains 13 residues. V was shortened by 0 bases and J by 4 bases, with 4 bases between the two germline ends. Germline CDR1 and CDR2: MNHEY and SVGEGT.

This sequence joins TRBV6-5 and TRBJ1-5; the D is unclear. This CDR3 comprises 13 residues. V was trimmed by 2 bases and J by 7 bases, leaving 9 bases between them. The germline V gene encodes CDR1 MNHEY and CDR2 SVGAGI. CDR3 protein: CASSYQRDQPQHF. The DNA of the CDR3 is TGTGCCAGCAGTTACCAGCGAGACCAGCCCCAGCATTTT.

The CDR3 DNA reads as TGTGCCAGCAGCGCTAGCGAGGACCCGGGGGGGACCCAGTACTTC. Its protein product is CASSASEDPGGTQYF. The chain links TRBV9 to TRBJ2-5; 7 bases are shared with TRBD2. Germline V lookup: CDR1 SGDLS, CDR2 YYNGEE. CDR3 size: 15 residues. V lost 3 bases to trimming and J lost 7 bases; unmatched junction nucleotides: 12. Based on the CDR3 plus reference TRBV9 and TRBJ2-5, the full variable domain is DSGVTQTPKHLITATGQRVTLRCSPRSGDLSVYWYQQSLDQGLQFLIQYYNGEERAKGNILERFSAQQFPDLHSELNLSSLELGDSALYFCASSASEDPGGTQYFGPGTRLLVL.

The DNA of the CDR3 is TGTGCCAGCAGCCTCCTGGGGGGGAGCCAAGAGACCCAGTACTTC. Translation gives CASSLLGGSQETQYF. V is TRBV3-1 (or the pseudogene TRBV3-2) and J is TRBJ2-5, with 7 bases aligning to TRBD2. The CDR3 consists of 15 residues. Trimming at V came to 4 bases and at J to 1 base, leaving 6 bases not matched to a gene. Germline V gene data show CDR1 as LGHDT and CDR2 as YNNKEL (reference sequence).

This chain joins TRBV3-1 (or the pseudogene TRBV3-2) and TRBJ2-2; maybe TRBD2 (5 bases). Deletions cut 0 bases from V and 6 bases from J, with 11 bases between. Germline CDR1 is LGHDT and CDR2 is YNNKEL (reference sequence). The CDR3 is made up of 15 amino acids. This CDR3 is CASSQDVLASGELFF. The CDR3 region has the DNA TGTGCCAGCAGCCAAGATGTTCTAGCCTCCGGGGAGCTGTTTTTT.

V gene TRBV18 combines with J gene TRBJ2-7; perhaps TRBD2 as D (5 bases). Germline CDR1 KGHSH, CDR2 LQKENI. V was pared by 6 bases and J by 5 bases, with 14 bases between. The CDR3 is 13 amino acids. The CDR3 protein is CASSPAGSDEQYF. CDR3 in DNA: TGTGCCAGCTCTCCGGCGGGTTCGGACGAGCAGTACTTC.

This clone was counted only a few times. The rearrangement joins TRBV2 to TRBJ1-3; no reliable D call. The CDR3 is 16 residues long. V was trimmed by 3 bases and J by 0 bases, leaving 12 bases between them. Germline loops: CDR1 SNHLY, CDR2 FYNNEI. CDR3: CASSDNPGFSGNTIYF. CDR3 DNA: TGTGCCAGCAGTGATAATCCGGGGTTCTCTGGAAACACCATATATTTT.

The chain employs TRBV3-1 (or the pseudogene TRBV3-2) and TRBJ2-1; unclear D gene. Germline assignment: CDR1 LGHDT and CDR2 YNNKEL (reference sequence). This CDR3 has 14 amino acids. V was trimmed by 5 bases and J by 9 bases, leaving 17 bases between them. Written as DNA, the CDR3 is TGTGCCAGCAGCTTCCGGGCGGCGTCCCCTGAGCAGTTCTTC. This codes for CASSFRAASPEQFF.

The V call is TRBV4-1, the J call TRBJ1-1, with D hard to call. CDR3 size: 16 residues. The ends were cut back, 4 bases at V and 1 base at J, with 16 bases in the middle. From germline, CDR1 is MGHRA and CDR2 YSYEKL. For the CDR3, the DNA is TGCGCCAGCAGCCCGGATACGAAGTCGGGGAACACTGAAGCTTTCTTT. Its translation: CASSPDTKSGNTEAFF.

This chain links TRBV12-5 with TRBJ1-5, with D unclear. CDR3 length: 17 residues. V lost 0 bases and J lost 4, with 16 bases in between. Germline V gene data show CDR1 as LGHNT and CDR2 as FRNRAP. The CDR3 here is CASGLVNSGRPNQPQHF. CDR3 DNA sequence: TGTGCTAGTGGTTTGGTAAACTCCGGCAGACCTAATCAGCCCCAGCATTTT.

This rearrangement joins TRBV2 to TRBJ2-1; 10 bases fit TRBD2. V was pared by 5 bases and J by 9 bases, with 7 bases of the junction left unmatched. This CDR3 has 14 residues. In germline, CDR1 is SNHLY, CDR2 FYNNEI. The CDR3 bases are TGTGCCAGCAGTCTAGCGGGAGATAGTCTTGAGCAGTTCTTC. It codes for CASSLAGDSLEQFF.

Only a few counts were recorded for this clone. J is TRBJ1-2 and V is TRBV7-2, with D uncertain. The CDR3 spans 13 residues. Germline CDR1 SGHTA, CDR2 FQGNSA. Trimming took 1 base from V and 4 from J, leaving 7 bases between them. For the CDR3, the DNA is TGTGCCAGCAGCTTAGGGCAGACCTATGGCTACACCTTC. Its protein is CASSLGQTYGYTF.